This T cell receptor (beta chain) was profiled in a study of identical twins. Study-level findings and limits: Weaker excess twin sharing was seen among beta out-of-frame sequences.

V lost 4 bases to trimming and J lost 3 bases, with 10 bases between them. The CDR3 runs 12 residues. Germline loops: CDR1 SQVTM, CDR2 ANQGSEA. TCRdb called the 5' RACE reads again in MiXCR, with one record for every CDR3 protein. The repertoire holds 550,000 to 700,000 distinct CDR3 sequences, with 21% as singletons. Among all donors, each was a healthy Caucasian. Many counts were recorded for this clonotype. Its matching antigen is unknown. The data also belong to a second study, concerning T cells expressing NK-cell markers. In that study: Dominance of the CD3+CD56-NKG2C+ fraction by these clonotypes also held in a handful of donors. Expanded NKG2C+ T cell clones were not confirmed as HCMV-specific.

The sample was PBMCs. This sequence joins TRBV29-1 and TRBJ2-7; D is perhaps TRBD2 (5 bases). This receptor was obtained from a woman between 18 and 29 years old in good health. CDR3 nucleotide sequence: TGCAGCGTTGGAGGGCACTACTACGAGCAGTACTTC. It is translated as CSVGGHYYEQYF.